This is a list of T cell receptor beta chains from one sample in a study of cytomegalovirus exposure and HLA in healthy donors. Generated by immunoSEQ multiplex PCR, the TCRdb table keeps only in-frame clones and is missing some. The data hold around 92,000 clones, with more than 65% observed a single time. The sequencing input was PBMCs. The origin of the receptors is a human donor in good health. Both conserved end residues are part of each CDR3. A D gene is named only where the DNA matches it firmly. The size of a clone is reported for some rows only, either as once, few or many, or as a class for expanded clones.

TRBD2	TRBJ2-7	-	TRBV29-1	CSVIAGTSGSYEQYF	TGCAGCGTTATTGCAGGGACTAGCGGCTCCTACGAGCAGTACTTC
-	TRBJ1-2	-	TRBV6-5	CASRVRELGGGYTF	TGTGCCAGCAGGGTAAGGGAACTGGGGGGGGGCTACACCTTC
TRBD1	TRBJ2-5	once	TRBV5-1	CASSLGDRGPQETQYF	TGCGCCAGCAGCTTGGGGGACAGGGGGCCCCAAGAGACCCAGTACTTC
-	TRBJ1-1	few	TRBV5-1	CASSLASGGINTEAFF	TGCGCCAGCAGCTTGGCCTCCGGGGGTATAAACACTGAAGCTTTCTTT
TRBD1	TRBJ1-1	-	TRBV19	CASSHRGDTEAFF	TGTGCCAGTAGTCACAGGGGGGACACTGAAGCTTTCTTT
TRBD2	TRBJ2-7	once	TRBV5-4	CASSPPGTSGFYEQYF	TGTGCCAGCAGCCCCCCCGGGACTAGCGGATTCTACGAGCAGTACTTC
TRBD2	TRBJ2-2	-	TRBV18	CASSPLAGGASTGELFF	TGTGCCAGCTCACCGCTAGCGGGAGGGGCTAGCACCGGGGAGCTGTTTTTT
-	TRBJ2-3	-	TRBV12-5	CASGWGGVSTDTQYF	TGTGCTAGTGGCTGGGGCGGGGTAAGCACAGATACGCAGTATTTT
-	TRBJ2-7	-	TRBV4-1	CASSPLRGVSSYEQYF	TGCGCCAGCAGCCCGCTCCGGGGAGTGAGCTCCTACGAGCAGTACTTC
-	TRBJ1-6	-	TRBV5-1	CASSLSIAGRPGGSPLHF	TGCGCCAGCAGCTTGAGCATAGCGGGGCGACCCGGAGGCTCACCCCTCCACTTT
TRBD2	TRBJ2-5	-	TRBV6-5	CASRVGLGGETQYF	TGTGCCAGCAGGGTGGGACTAGGGGGAGAGACCCAGTACTTC
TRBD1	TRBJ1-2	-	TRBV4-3	CASSQTSDRGHVGYTF	TGCGCCAGCAGCCAAACTTCCGACAGGGGGCACGTTGGCTACACCTTC
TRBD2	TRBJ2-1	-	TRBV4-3	CASSRRASGRDNEQFF	TGCGCCAGCAGCCGGCGTGCTAGCGGGAGAGACAATGAGCAGTTCTTC
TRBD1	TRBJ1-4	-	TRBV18	CASSPQTGAEKLFF	TGTGCCAGCTCACCCCAGACAGGGGCTGAAAAACTGTTTTTT
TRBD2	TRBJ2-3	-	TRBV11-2	CASSRFRTSGSDTQYF	TGTGCCAGCAGTCGGTTCAGGACTAGCGGTTCAGATACGCAGTATTTT
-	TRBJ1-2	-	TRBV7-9	CASSFREGGYTF	TGTGCCAGCAGCTTCCGGGAAGGAGGCTACACCTTC
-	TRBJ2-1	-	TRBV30	CAWSVGIYNEQFF	TGTGCCTGGAGTGTTGGCATCTACAATGAGCAGTTCTTC
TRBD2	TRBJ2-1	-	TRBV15	CATNRGVSGNEQFF	TGTGCCACCAACCGGGGGGTATCGGGAAATGAGCAGTTCTTC
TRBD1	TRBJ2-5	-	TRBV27	CASSSDTGTGRETQYF	TGTGCCAGCAGTTCCGACACCGGGACAGGGCGGGAGACCCAGTACTTC
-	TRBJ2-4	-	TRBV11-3	CASSEGGGGKNIQYF	TGTGCCAGCAGCGAGGGGGGGGGAGGCAAAAACATTCAGTACTTC
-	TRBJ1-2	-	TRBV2	CASSVGVPYGYTF	TGTGCCAGCAGTGTAGGGGTCCCCTATGGCTACACCTTC
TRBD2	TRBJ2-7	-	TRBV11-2	CASSVRTSPGSYEQYF	TGTGCCAGCAGCGTAAGGACTAGCCCCGGCTCCTACGAGCAGTACTTC
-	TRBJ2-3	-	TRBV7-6	CASSPARRATDTQYF	TGTGCCAGCAGCCCCGCCCGGAGGGCCACAGATACGCAGTATTTT
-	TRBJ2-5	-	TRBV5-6	CASSSQGRLITETRYF	TGTGCCAGCAGCTCGCAGGGTCGCCTAATTACAGAGACCCGGTACTTC